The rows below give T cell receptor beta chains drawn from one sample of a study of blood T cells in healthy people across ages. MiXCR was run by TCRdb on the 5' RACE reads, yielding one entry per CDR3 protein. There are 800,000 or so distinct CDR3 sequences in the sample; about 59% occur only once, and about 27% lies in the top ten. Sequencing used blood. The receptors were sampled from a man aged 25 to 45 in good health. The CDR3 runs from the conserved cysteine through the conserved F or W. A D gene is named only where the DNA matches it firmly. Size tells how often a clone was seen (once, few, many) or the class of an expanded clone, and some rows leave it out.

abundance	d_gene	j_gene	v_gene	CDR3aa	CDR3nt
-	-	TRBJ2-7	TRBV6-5	CASSYRRVSSYEQYF	TGTGCCAGCAGTTACCGCAGGGTCAGCTCCTACGAGCAGTACTTC
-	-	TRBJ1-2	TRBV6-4	CASRYPDSFYGYTF	TGTGCCAGCAGATACCCGGACAGCTTCTATGGCTACACCTTC
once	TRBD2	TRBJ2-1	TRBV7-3	CASSLLGGSGYNEQFF	TGTGCCAGCAGCTTACTGGGGGGGAGTGGGTACAATGAGCAGTTCTTC
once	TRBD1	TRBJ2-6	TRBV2	CASSLTGTGRSGANVLTF	TGTGCCAGCAGTTTAACCGGGACAGGACGCTCTGGGGCCAACGTCCTGACTTTC
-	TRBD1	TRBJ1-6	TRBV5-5	CASSQTGGSPLHF	TGTGCCAGCAGCCAGACAGGGGGTTCACCCCTCCACTTT
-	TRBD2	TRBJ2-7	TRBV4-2	CASSQDLTSPAYEQYF	TGTGCCAGCAGCCAAGATCTGACTAGCCCAGCCTACGAGCAGTACTTC
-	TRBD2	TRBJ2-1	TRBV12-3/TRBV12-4	CASSLEGLGNNEQFF	TGTGCCAGCAGTTTAGAGGGACTAGGAAACAATGAGCAGTTCTTC
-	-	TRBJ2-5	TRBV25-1	CASSESGGGETQYF	TGTGCCAGCAGTGAATCAGGGGGAGGGGAGACCCAGTACTTC
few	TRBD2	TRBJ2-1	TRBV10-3	CAISVRSSGGYNEQFF	TGTGCCATCAGTGTACGGTCTAGCGGAGGCTACAATGAGCAGTTCTTC
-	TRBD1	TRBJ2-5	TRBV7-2	CASSQDRGSQGTQYF	TGTGCCAGCAGCCAGGACAGGGGGAGCCAAGGGACCCAGTACTTC
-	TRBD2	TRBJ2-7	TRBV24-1	CATRASGYEQYF	TGTGCCACCAGGGCTAGCGGGTACGAGCAGTACTTC
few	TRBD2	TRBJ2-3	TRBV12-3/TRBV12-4	CASSSRTSGRGDTQYF	TGTGCCAGCAGTTCCCGGACTAGCGGGCGAGGTGATACGCAGTATTTT
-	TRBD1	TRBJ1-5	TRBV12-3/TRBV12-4	CASSLGANRGFNQPQHF	TGTGCCAGCAGTTTAGGGGCTAACAGGGGATTCAATCAGCCCCAGCATTTT
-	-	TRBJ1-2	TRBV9	CAGSSGTNRNGYTF	TGTGCCGGCAGCTCCGGGACCAATCGAAATGGCTACACCTTC
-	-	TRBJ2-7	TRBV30	CAWLGTTGRPEQYF	TGTGCCTGGCTAGGGACAACGGGGCGACCCGAGCAGTACTTC
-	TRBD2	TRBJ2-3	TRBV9	CASSGPSGGFSPDTQYF	TGTGCCAGCAGCGGCCCCTCCGGGGGGTTTAGTCCGGATACGCAGTATTTT
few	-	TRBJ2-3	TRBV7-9	CASSQGPTFDTQYF	TGTGCCAGCAGCCAAGGACCGACTTTTGATACGCAGTATTTT
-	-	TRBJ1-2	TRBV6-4	CASSSGTTNYGYTF	TGTGCCAGCAGTTCAGGGACAACTAACTATGGCTACACCTTC
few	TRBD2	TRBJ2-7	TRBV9	CASSARPSGRTYEQYF	TGTGCCAGCAGCGCACGACCTAGCGGTCGGACCTACGAGCAGTACTTC
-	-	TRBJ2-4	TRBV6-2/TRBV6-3	CASSLDYSIQYF	TGTGCCAGCAGTTTGGACTACAGCATTCAGTACTTC
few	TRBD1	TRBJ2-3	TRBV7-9	CASSQTGGTDTQYF	TGTGCCAGCAGTCAGACAGGGGGAACAGATACGCAGTATTTT
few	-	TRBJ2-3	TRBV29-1	CSVGQAVGTDTQYF	TGCAGCGTTGGACAGGCCGTCGGCACAGATACGCAGTATTTT
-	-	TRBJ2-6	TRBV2	CASSERGGGANVLTF	TGTGCCAGCAGTGAAAGGGGAGGTGGGGCCAACGTCCTGACTTTC
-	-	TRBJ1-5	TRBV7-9	CVSSLGVSYQPQHF	TGTGTCAGCAGCTTAGGTGTCAGTTATCAGCCCCAGCATTTT
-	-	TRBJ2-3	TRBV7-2	CASSLVGGGNEDTQYF	TGTGCCAGCAGCTTAGTCGGAGGGGGGAATGAAGATACGCAGTATTTT
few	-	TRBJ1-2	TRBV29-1	CSVDRINYGYTF	TGCAGCGTTGACAGAATTAACTATGGCTACACCTTC
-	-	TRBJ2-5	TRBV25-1	CASSDYVETQYF	TGTGCCAGCAGTGATTATGTAGAGACCCAGTACTTC
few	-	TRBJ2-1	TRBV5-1	CASSLGARADNEQFF	TGCGCCAGCAGCTTGGGGGCCAGGGCCGACAATGAGCAGTTCTTC
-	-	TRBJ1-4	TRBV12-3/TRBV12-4	CASSRTGEKLFF	TGTGCCAGCAGCAGAACAGGCGAAAAACTGTTTTTT
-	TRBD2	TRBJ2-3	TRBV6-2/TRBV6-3	CASSYVLAGVYSTDTQYF	TGTGCCAGCAGTTATGTCCTAGCGGGGGTGTATAGCACAGATACGCAGTATTTT
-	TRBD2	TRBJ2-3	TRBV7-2	CASSLVPNREVTDTQYF	TGTGCCAGCAGCTTAGTTCCCAACCGGGAGGTTACAGATACGCAGTATTTT